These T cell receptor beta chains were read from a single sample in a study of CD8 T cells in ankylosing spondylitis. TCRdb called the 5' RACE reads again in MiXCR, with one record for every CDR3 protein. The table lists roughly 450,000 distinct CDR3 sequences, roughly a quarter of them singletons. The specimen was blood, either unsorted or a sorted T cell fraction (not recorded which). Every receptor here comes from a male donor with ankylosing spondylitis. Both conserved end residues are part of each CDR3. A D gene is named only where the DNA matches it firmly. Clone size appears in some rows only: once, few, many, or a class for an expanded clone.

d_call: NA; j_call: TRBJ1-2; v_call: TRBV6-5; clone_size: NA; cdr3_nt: TGTGCCAGCAGTTACTCGAGTAATAGGGTCTATGGCTACACCTTC; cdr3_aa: CASSYSSNRVYGYTF
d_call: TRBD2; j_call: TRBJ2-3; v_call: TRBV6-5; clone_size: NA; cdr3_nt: TGTGCCAGCAGTTACGCGACTAGCGGGAGGTTAGATACGCAGTATTTT; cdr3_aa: CASSYATSGRLDTQYF
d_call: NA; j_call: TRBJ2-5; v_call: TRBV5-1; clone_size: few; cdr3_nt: TGCGCCAGCAGCTTGGAGTCCCCTAGGGAGACCCAGTACTTC; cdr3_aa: CASSLESPRETQYF
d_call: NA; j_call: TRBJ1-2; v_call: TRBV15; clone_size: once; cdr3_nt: TGTGCCACCAGCAGAGATCGAGTCGCCTTCGGCTACACCTTC; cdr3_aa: CATSRDRVAFGYTF
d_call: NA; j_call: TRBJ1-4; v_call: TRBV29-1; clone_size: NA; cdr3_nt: TGCAGCGGAAGCCGGGGGGGGGAAGAAAAACTGTTTTTT; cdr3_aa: CSGSRGGEEKLFF
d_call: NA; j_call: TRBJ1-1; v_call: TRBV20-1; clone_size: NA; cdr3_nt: TGCAGTGCCGTTATTAGAGGGGACACTGAAGCTTTCTTT; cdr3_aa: CSAVIRGDTEAFF
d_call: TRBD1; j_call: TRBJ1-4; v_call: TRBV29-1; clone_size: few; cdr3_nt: TGCAGCGCCGGCCAGGGGGCATGGGAAGAAAAACTGTTTTTT; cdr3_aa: CSAGQGAWEEKLFF
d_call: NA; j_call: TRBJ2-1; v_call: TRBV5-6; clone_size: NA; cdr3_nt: TGTGCCAGCAACTACAGGGTGATGCAACGGATCTTC; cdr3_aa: CASNYRVMQRIF
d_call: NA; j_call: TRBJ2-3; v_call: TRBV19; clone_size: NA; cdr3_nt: TGTGCCAGTAGTTGGACCGTGATAAGCACAGATACGCAGTATTTT; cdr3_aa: CASSWTVISTDTQYF
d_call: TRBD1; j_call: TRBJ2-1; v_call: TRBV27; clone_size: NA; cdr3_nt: TGTGCCAGCAGTTCCCCCCCGGGACAGGGTGAGCAGTTCTTC; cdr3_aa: CASSSPPGQGEQFF
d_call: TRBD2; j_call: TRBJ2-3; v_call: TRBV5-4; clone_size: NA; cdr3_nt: TGTGCCAGCACCAAGGACGGGGGGAGGGTCGGCACAGATACGCAGTATTTT; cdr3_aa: CASTKDGGRVGTDTQYF
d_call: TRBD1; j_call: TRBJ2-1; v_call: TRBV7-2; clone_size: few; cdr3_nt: TGTGCCAGCAGTTACACGTCCGGGACAGGGACCTACAATGAGCAGTTCTTC; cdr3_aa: CASSYTSGTGTYNEQFF
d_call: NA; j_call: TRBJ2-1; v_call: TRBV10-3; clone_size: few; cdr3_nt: TGTGCCATCAGGGGGGGGGCCGGTGAGCAGTTCTTC; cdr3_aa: CAIRGGAGEQFF
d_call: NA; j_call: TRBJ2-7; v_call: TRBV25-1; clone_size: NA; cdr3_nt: TGTGCCAGCAGTGACCTCCTCCCCGGGATCTCTTCCTACGAGCAGTACTTC; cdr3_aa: CASSDLLPGISSYEQYF
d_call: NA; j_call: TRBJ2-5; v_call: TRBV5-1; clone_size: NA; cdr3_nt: TGCGCCAGCAGCTTGGAACTAACAGGGCAAGAGACCCAGTACTTC; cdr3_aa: CASSLELTGQETQYF
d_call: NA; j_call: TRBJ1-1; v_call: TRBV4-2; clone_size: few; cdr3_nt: TGTGCCAGCAGCCAAGATTACGGGAGGGACACTGAAGCTTTCTTT; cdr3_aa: CASSQDYGRDTEAFF
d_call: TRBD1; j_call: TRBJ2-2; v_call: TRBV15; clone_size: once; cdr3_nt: TGTGCCACCAGCAGGGGGACAGGGTCCGGGGAGCTGTTTTTT; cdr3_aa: CATSRGTGSGELFF
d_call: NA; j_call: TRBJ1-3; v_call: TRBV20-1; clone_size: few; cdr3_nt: TGCAGTGCTACGATGGGGGGGTCTGGAAACACCATATATTTT; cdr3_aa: CSATMGGSGNTIYF
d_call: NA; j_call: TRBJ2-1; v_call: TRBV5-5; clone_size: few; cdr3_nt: TGTGCCAGCAGCTTGGGGCAGACTAGCTCCTACAATGAGCAGTTCTTC; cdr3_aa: CASSLGQTSSYNEQFF
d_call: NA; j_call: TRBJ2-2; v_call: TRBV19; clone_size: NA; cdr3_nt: TGTGCCATCTCCGGCCGCTACACGAACACCGGGGAGCTGTTTTTT; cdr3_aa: CAISGRYTNTGELFF
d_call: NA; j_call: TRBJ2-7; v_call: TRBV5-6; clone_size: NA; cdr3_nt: TGTGCCAGCAGCTTGTTTATCGGCTACGAGCAGTACTTC; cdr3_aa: CASSLFIGYEQYF
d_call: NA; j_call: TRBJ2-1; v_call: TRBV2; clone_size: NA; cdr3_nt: TGTGCCAGCAGTGTGGAAGTAGACAATGAGCAGTTCTTC; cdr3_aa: CASSVEVDNEQFF
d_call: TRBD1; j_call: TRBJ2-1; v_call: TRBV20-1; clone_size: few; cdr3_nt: TGCAGTGCTAGTGCAGGGGGCGGCTCCTACAATGAGCAGTTCTTC; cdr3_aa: CSASAGGGSYNEQFF